Each of the 18 T cell receptor beta chains below was sequenced from the same sample in a study of T cell responses to AZD1222 COVID-19 vaccine. Some clones are missing from TCRdb's copy, which holds only in-frame ones; the method was immunoSEQ multiplex PCR. The sample holds about 110,000 clones, approximately 90% seen once. The material was peripheral blood, obtained on day 0 of AZD1222 vaccination. The receptors originated from an adult in good health.

CDR3 sequence (DNA): TGTGCCAGCAGTGTGAAGACGACCTACGAGCAGTACTTC. As protein: CASSVKTTYEQYF. V is TRBV2 and J is TRBJ2-7; D not resolved. V was shortened by 4 bases and J by 2 bases, with 9 bases between the two germline ends. Germline lookup yields CDR1 SNHLY and CDR2 FYNNEI. The CDR3 extends over 13 amino acids. Supplemented by reference TRBV2 and TRBJ2-7, the full variable domain reads EPEVTQTPSHQVTQMGQEVILRCVPISNHLYFYWYRQILGQKVEFLVSFYNNEISEKSEIFDDQFSVERPDGSNFTLKIRSTKLEDSAMYFCASSVKTTYEQYFGPGTRLTVT.

V is TRBV6-2 or TRBV6-3 and J is TRBJ1-1; 7 bases are shared with TRBD1. V trimming: 6 bases; J trimming: 5 bases; junction bases outside the gene matches: 3. From germline, CDR1 is MNHEY and CDR2 SVGEGT. The CDR3 consists of 12 residues. The CDR3 here is CASSRGYTEAFF. DNA of the CDR3: TGTGCCAGCAGCAGGGGGTATACTGAAGCTTTCTTT.

The chain employs TRBV10-2 and TRBJ2-7; 9 positions match TRBD1. Per the germline V gene, CDR1 is WSHSY and CDR2 is SAAADI. J was trimmed by 6 bases and V by 3 bases; bases with no gene match: 6. The CDR3 runs 14 residues. The CDR3 spells CASSDLSTGGEQYF. The CDR3 DNA is TGCGCCAGCAGTGATCTTTCGACAGGGGGCGAGCAGTACTTC.

The CDR3 spells CASTRDRTNYGYTF. Written as DNA, the CDR3 is TGTGCCAGCACTAGGGACAGAACGAACTATGGCTACACCTTC. The J gene is TRBJ1-2, the V gene TRBV6-5; the match to TRBD1 covers 7 bases. Germline trimming cut 7 bases from V and 2 bases from J; bases unmatched to any gene: 7. This CDR3 comprises 14 residues. Germline V gives CDR1 MNHEY, CDR2 SVGAGI.

The chain couples TRBV10-3 to TRBJ2-1; maybe TRBD1 (6 bases). Germline CDR1 and CDR2: ENHRY and SYGVKD. CDR3 length: 12 amino acids. Deletions cut 5 bases from V and 10 bases from J, with 12 bases between. The CDR3: CAISYRDGEQFF. CDR3 sequence (DNA): TGTGCCATCAGTTACAGGGATGGAGAGCAGTTCTTC.

The J gene is TRBJ1-4, the V gene TRBV21-1. TRBV21-1 is described as a pseudogene. This CDR3 comprises 15 residues. CDR3 coding DNA: TGTGCCAGCAGCACCCAACAGGGAGGGGATGAAAAACTGTTTTTT. Translation gives CASSTQQGGDEKLFF.

This rearrangement joins TRBV20-1 to TRBJ2-3, with D tentatively TRBD2 (6 bases). The V and J ends lost 3 bases and 5 bases respectively, with 15 bases between them. This CDR3 has 14 amino acids. CDR1 is DFQATT and CDR2 is SNEGSKA in the germline V gene (reference sequence). DNA for the CDR3: TGCAGTGCTAGTGCGGGATTTATTCTAGATACGCAGTATTTT. Amino acids: CSASAGFILDTQYF.

This chain connects TRBV11-2 to TRBJ2-2; the match to TRBD1 covers 7 bases. Trimming cost V 3 bases and J 3 bases; bases outside gene matches: 4. From germline, CDR1 is SGHAT and CDR2 FQNNGV. This CDR3 is 15 amino acids long. In DNA, the CDR3 is TGTGCCAGCAGCTTGACAGGGTATTACACCGGGGAGCTGTTTTTT. Its translation is CASSLTGYYTGELFF.

The J gene is TRBJ1-2, the V gene TRBV6-5; no definite D call. The CDR3 extends over 13 amino acids. Trimming left V 5 bases short and J 5 bases short, with 12 bases between. The germline V gene has CDR1 MNHEY and CDR2 SVGAGI. In nucleotides, the CDR3 is TGTGCCAGCAGTAAGGACGTTTTTTATGGCTACACCTTC. Residues: CASSKDVFYGYTF.

The chain couples TRBV10-3 to TRBJ2-5; TRBD1 aligns across 8 bases. The CDR3 is 13 residues long. V gave up 3 bases and J gave up 5 bases; unmatched junction bases: 2. Germline V CDR1 and CDR2: ENHRY, SYGVKD. Here the CDR3 reads CAISEQGVETQYF. In nucleotides, the CDR3 is TGTGCCATCAGTGAACAGGGGGTTGAGACCCAGTACTTC.

The count of this clone is one. The chain joins TRBV19 to TRBJ1-1; D is uncertain. The germline V gene encodes CDR1 LNHDA and CDR2 SQIVND (reference sequence). The CDR3 contains 16 residues. V was cut by 6 bases and J by 1 base, with 18 bases left in between. The CDR3 region has the DNA TGTGCCAGTAGCACCATAGGAGCTTCTACGAACACTGAAGCTTTCTTT. This sequence encodes CASSTIGASTNTEAFF.

This chain connects TRBV5-1 to TRBJ2-2; tentative D call: TRBD2 (7 bases). Trimming removed 3 bases from V and 6 bases from J, with 15 bases in between. Germline loops: CDR1 SGHRS, CDR2 YFSETQ. The CDR3 sequence is 15 residues long. The CDR3 here is CASSWGQGLSGELFF. CDR3 sequence (DNA): TGCGCCAGCAGCTGGGGGCAGGGACTATCCGGGGAGCTGTTTTTT.

This chain connects TRBV30 to TRBJ1-2; D uncertain. The CDR3 has 11 residues. V was clipped by 2 bases and J by 8 bases, with 9 bases between them. Per germline, CDR1 GTSNPN and CDR2 SVGIG (reference sequence). The CDR3 nucleotides read TGTGCCTGGAGTCTCCGAGACGGCTACACCTTC. This sequence encodes CAWSLRDGYTF.

This clone appeared a single time. The chain carries TRBV7-2 and TRBJ1-2; 7 bases map to TRBD1. Per germline, CDR1 SGHTA and CDR2 FQGNSA. There are 12 residues in the CDR3. V shed 7 bases, J shed 5 bases, and the junction held 4 bases outside the gene matches. CDR3 amino acids: CASTYRGYGYTF. In nucleotides, the CDR3 is TGTGCCAGCACGTACAGGGGTTATGGCTACACCTTC.

This clone has a handful of counts. The V gene is TRBV5-1, the J gene TRBJ1-6; D is undetermined. Trimming cost V 2 bases and J 7 bases, with 10 bases left between them. The CDR3 covers 14 residues. Germline lookup yields CDR1 SGHRS and CDR2 YFSETQ. CDR3: CASSFQAENSPLHF. The CDR3 DNA reads as TGCGCCAGCAGCTTCCAGGCCGAGAATTCACCCCTCCACTTT.

The rearrangement links TRBV11-3 to TRBJ2-1, with 7 positions matching TRBD2. CDR1 is SGHNT and CDR2 is YENEEA in the germline V gene. There are 14 residues in the CDR3. The trim removed 4 bases at V and 8 bases at J, leaving 8 bases unmatched. The CDR3 DNA sequence: TGTGCCAGCAGCTGGGAGGGACTTGTCCATGAGCAGTTCTTC. Translated, it gives CASSWEGLVHEQFF.

The chain links TRBV27 to TRBJ1-5; D possibly corresponds to TRBD1 (5 bases). This CDR3 spans 14 amino acids. V dropped 0 bases and J dropped 4 bases, with 7 bases sitting between them. Germline loops: CDR1 MNHEY, CDR2 SMNVEV (reference sequence). The DNA for the CDR3 is TGTGCCAGCAGTTTATCTGCAGGGAATCAGCCCCAGCATTTT. It translates to CASSLSAGNQPQHF.

This chain connects TRBV24-1 to TRBJ1-5; no firm D call. The CDR3 has 11 residues. V was cut by 2 bases and J by 11 bases, with 6 bases left in between. The germline V gene has CDR1 KGHDR and CDR2 SFDVKD. CDR3 nucleotide sequence: TGTGCCACCAGTGATTCAGGAGCCCAGCATTTT. Translated, it gives CATSDSGAQHF.